This TCR beta chain was captured by sequencing in a study of pediatric ulcerative colitis. The rectum was sampled with one to two pinch biopsies at colonoscopy. Controls had normal endoscopy and no IBD diagnosis within a year. This clone was observed a few times. Antigen specificity is unknown. Germline loops: CDR1 MNHEY, CDR2 SVGAGI. The CDR3 covers 14 residues. Trimming removed 5 bases from V and 6 bases from J; junction bases left unmatched: 6. Study-wide points: Total lymphocyte DNA, not sorted subsets, was the template. Clonal expansions reduced rectal repertoire diversity in acute severe colitis. Compared with controls, ulcerative colitis showed greater blood-rectum clone sharing.

Only in-frame clones appear in the TCRdb table, and some are missing; sequencing was by immunoSEQ multiplex PCR. The profile covers about 18,000 clones, with roughly 80% appearing a single time and just over 7.5% taken by the ten largest. What was sequenced was gut tissue. The chain uses TRBV6-5 and TRBJ1-3; 8 nucleotides agree with TRBD1. The clonotype was recovered from a boy younger than 18 who was a control in a study of pediatric ulcerative colitis. In DNA, the CDR3 is TGTGCCAGCAGTACAAGACAGGGGATAAACACCATATATTTT. Protein sequence: CASSTRQGINTIYF.